The 13 T cell receptor beta chains listed next were all sequenced from one sample in a study of T-cell memory formation after mild COVID-19. TCRdb re-called the 5' RACE reads with MiXCR, one entry per CDR3 protein. The data show roughly 350,000 distinct CDR3 sequences, 25% to 30% seen once. The specimen sequenced was PBMCs or a T cell subset sorted from them (not recorded which). The receptors stem from an adult woman who had mild COVID-19 (a few samples of this study predate the infection). Cell type and time point are not known.

J is TRBJ2-3 and V is TRBV6-4; D ambiguous. The germline CDR1 and CDR2 sequences are MRHNA and SNTAGT. The CDR3 has 15 residues. V lost 2 bases and J 0 bases, leaving 9 bases between the germline ends. The CDR3 protein is CASSDARDSTDTQYF. CDR3 sequence (DNA): TGTGCCAGCAGTGACGCCCGAGACAGCACAGATACGCAGTATTTT.

This clonotype was observed a handful of times. The chain recombines TRBV7-9 with TRBJ2-5, with 9 bases fitting TRBD2. CDR1 is SEHNR, CDR2 FQNEAQ, per germline (reference sequence). V lost 1 base to trimming and J lost 3 bases; unmatched junction nucleotides: 6. The CDR3 has 16 amino acids. The CDR3 loop reads CASSLVLREGEETQYF. The CDR3 coding sequence is TGTGCCAGCAGCTTAGTGTTGCGGGAGGGCGAAGAGACCCAGTACTTC.

The chain uses TRBV20-1 and TRBJ1-2, with 7 positions matching TRBD1. V shed 5 bases and J 2 bases; nucleotides not matched to a gene: 11. The CDR3 is made up of 15 amino acids. Germline CDR1 and CDR2: DFQATT and SNEGSKA (reference sequence). The CDR3 DNA reads TGCAGTGCTTTACAGGGAGGGGGACAGAACTATGGCTACACCTTC. It translates to CSALQGGGQNYGYTF.

This clonotype was observed a handful of times. The V gene is TRBV12-3 or TRBV12-4, the J gene TRBJ2-3, with D possibly being TRBD2 (7 bases). Between the trimmed V and J ends, which lost 7 bases and 6 bases, there was a span of 20 bases. The CDR3 covers 15 residues. CDR3 loop: CASNIAGAPRDTQYF. Written as DNA, the CDR3 is TGTGCCAGCAATATCGCGGGGGCCCCGAGGGATACGCAGTATTTT.

This clonotype was counted only a few times. The gene calls are TRBV7-8 and TRBJ2-5, with D hard to call. This CDR3 spans 13 amino acids. V lost 7 bases and J lost 2, with 11 bases in between. Germline CDR1 reads SGHVS; CDR2 reads FQNEAQ. The CDR3 DNA reads as TGTGCCAGCACCTTCTTGGGGCAAGAGACCCAGTACTTC. Its translation: CASTFLGQETQYF.

This rearrangement joins TRBV4-3 to TRBJ2-7; maybe TRBD1 (5 bases). The CDR3 length is 17 residues. Trimming pared 2 bases from V and 6 bases from J, leaving 23 bases between. Germline V CDR1 and CDR2: LGHNA, YSLEER. In nucleotides, the CDR3 is TGCGCCAGCAGCCAAAATGTCCCGGTGCAGGGATATGGCGAGCAGTACTTC. Residues: CASSQNVPVQGYGEQYF.

With regard to this clonotype: This may stem from a read error, because a much larger clone lies one nucleotide away. The CDR3 region has the DNA TGTGCCAGCAGCCAATTGGAGACCCAGTACTTC. The encoded protein is CASSQLETQYF. The chain couples TRBV7-2 to TRBJ2-5, with unresolved D. The CDR3 spans 11 residues. The ends were cut back, 5 bases at V and 5 bases at J, with 6 bases in the middle. CDR1 and CDR2 (germline): SGHTA, FQGNSA. The whole variable domain, filled in from reference TRBV7-2 and TRBJ2-5, reads GAGVSQSPSNKVTEKGKDVELRCDPISGHTALYWYRQSLGQGLEFLIYFQGNSAPDKSGLPSDRFSAERTGGSVSTLTIQRTQQEDSAVYLCASSQLETQYFGPGTRLLVL.

The rearrangement joins TRBV4-1 to TRBJ1-1; D perhaps matches TRBD1 (5 bases). The V gene's germline CDR1 is MGHRA and CDR2 YSYEKL. V was trimmed by 0 bases and J by 4 bases, leaving 15 bases between them. This CDR3 contains 16 residues. Written as DNA, the CDR3 is TGCGCCAGCAGCCAAGATCCTAGGGGCGCGGGCACTGAAGCTTTCTTT. This encodes CASSQDPRGAGTEAFF.

This clonotype showed up just a few times. The chain carries TRBV19 and TRBJ1-5; 7 bases are shared with TRBD1. The CDR3 has 16 residues. V gave up 1 base and J gave up 1 base; unmatched junction bases: 4. Germline CDR1 is LNHDA and CDR2 is SQIVND (reference sequence). Here the CDR3 DNA reads TGTGCCAGTAGTATAGTAGGGGGCAACAGCAATCAGCCCCAGCATTTT. It encodes CASSIVGGNSNQPQHF.

The V and J genes are TRBV12-3 or TRBV12-4 and TRBJ2-1; 8 nucleotides line up with TRBD2. J gave up 4 bases and V 6 bases, and 5 bases lay outside the gene matches. There are 14 residues in the CDR3. This CDR3 reads CASRLAEPYNEQFF. CDR3 coding DNA: TGTGCCAGCAGACTAGCGGAACCTTACAATGAGCAGTTCTTC.

The chain employs TRBV5-1 and TRBJ2-7, with TRBD1 matching over 8 bases. The CDR3 runs 15 residues. V lost 3 bases and J lost 4; bases outside the gene matches: 9. CDR1 is SGHRS and CDR2 is YFSETQ in the germline V gene. For the CDR3, the DNA is TGCGCCAGCAGCTCACGTACGGGACAGGAGTACGAGCAGTACTTC. Translation: CASSSRTGQEYEQYF.

The V call is TRBV3-1, the J call TRBJ2-7; perhaps TRBD1 as D (5 bases). V gave up 3 bases and J gave up 4 bases, with 13 bases separating them. The CDR3 contains 14 residues. Looked up from germline, CDR1 is LGHDT and CDR2 is YNNKEL (reference sequence). CDR3 coding DNA: TGTGCCAGCAGCCAGACCGCAAGGGGTTACGAGCAGTACTTC. Its protein product is CASSQTARGYEQYF.

The chain joins TRBV5-1 to TRBJ1-2; 8 nucleotides match TRBD1. V lost 4 bases and J lost 0; bases outside the gene matches: 2. Germline V lookup: CDR1 SGHRS, CDR2 YFSETQ. The CDR3 spans 14 residues. In DNA form, the CDR3 reads TGCGCCAGCAGCCCCAGGGGGCCTAACTATGGCTACACCTTC. Translation gives CASSPRGPNYGYTF.